This TCR beta chain was found in a study of tumor and adjacent non-tumor tissue in lung cancer. On the study more broadly: There were some 12 adenocarcinoma, a couple of squamous cell carcinoma and 1 small cell lung cancer cases. Each sample yielded 3.5 million to 5 million productive TCRbeta reads on average. Study-wide points: Patients with more diverse tumor TCRs had worse survival. TCR diversity was significantly greater in tumor than normal lung tissue.

This sample's RNA came from whole unsorted tissue. The germline V gene encodes CDR1 SGHAT and CDR2 FQNNGV. The CDR3 length is 16 residues. For this clonotype: The antigen is not known. Compared with germline, one end of the junction differs, possibly owing to a read error.

The library came from three nested PCR rounds adapted from ARM-PCR protocols. TCRdb fed the multiplex PCR reads into MiXCR, producing one record per CDR3 protein. Among 75,000 to 95,000 distinct CDR3 sequences listed, 55% to 80% were seen once. This rearrangement joins TRBV11-2 to TRBJ2-4; the D is unclear. Sequences were obtained from lung tumor tissue. This sequence originates from a woman aged 40 to 50 with non-small cell lung cancer. The CDR3 DNA sequence: TGTGCCGGCAGCCCGGATCGGCAGTTAGCCAAAAACATTCAGTACTTC. Translation gives CAGSPDRQLAKNIQYF.